The 15 T cell receptor beta chains reported below all come from one sample, sequenced in a study of beta chain features in type 1 diabetes. Study outcomes and limitations: Shortening of TCRB CDR3s, moderate but significant, appeared in all four CD4+ subsets of Type 1 diabetes patients.

Their antigen targets remain unknown. Expressed TCRB transcripts were sequenced, since all the RNA that had been isolated was reverse transcribed. Sequencing was performed with immunoSEQ multiplex PCR; in TCRdb, only in-frame clones are kept and a portion is missing. The table shows 250,000 to 300,000 clones, with 20% to 25% occurring only once. Source material: naive CD4+ T cells from blood. The origin of the receptors is a woman aged 25-40 years with type 1 diabetes.

This clone was counted a few times. The DNA for the CDR3 is TGCGCCAGCAGCCAAGTCCCACTAGCAGCCAATGAGCAGTTCTTC. Its protein is CASSQVPLAANEQFF. The chain is built from TRBV4-1 and TRBJ2-1, with D perhaps TRBD2 (6 bases). Trimming cost V 1 base and J 6 bases, with 13 bases left between them. Germline-derived CDR1 and CDR2 are MGHRA and YSYEKL. The CDR3 runs 15 residues.

The sample holds a few counts of this clone. V gene TRBV30 combines with J gene TRBJ1-4, with TRBD1 identical over 9 bases. This CDR3 has 12 amino acids. The germline V gene encodes CDR1 GTSNPN and CDR2 SVGIG (reference sequence). The ends lost 8 bases at V and 7 bases at J; junction bases unmatched: 5. In nucleotides, the CDR3 is TGTGCCCGGGGGACAGGGCGTGAAAAACTGTTTTTT. Translated, it gives CARGTGREKLFF.

This clone has just a few counts. J is TRBJ1-2 and V is TRBV29-1, with a tentative D call TRBD1 (5 bases). Trimming cost V 5 bases and J 4 bases, with 11 bases left between them. The CDR3 is 12 amino acids. The germline CDR1 and CDR2 sequences are SQVTM and ANQGSEA. In DNA form, the CDR3 reads TGCAGCGTTCGAACGGACATCTATGGCTACACCTTC. As protein: CSVRTDIYGYTF.

The chain links TRBV19 to TRBJ2-7; 10 positions match TRBD1. Germline CDR1 and CDR2: LNHDA and SQIVND (reference sequence). V gave up 10 bases and J gave up 7 bases; unmatched junction bases: 13. The CDR3 contains 14 residues. The chain's CDR3 is CATRRGTGDREQYF. The DNA of the CDR3 is TGTGCCACCCGCCGCGGGACAGGGGATAGAGAGCAGTACTTC.

The chain employs TRBV7-2 and TRBJ2-1; TRBD2 aligns across 11 bases. The CDR3 has 15 amino acids. After removal of 1 base from V and 4 bases from J, the junction contained 0 bases not matched to a gene. Germline loops: CDR1 SGHTA, CDR2 FQGNSA. CDR3 in amino acids: CASSLGLAGYNEQFF. In DNA form, the CDR3 reads TGTGCCAGCAGCTTAGGACTAGCGGGGTACAATGAGCAGTTCTTC.

This clone was seen only a few times. V is TRBV6-6 and J is TRBJ2-3; tentatively, D is TRBD2 (5 bases). V shed 3 bases and J shed 0 bases, with 13 bases lying between them. Germline lookup yields CDR1 MNHNY and CDR2 SVGAGI (reference sequence). The CDR3 consists of 16 residues. The CDR3 bases are TGTGCCAGCAGTTATGATGGGCGAGGGAGCACAGATACGCAGTATTTT. It yields the protein CASSYDGRGSTDTQYF.

The chain recombines TRBV28 with TRBJ2-7, with D possibly matching TRBD2 (5 bases). The CDR3 is made up of 11 amino acids. V was trimmed by 7 bases and J by 3 bases, leaving 7 bases between them. CDR1 is MDHEN, CDR2 SYDVKM, per germline. The CDR3 sequence is CASTGNYEQYF. DNA of the CDR3: TGTGCCAGCACGGGAAACTACGAGCAGTACTTC.

This clone turned up a few times. The chain recombines TRBV28 with TRBJ2-3; 8 nucleotides agree with TRBD1. V gave up 6 bases and J gave up 5 bases; unmatched junction bases: 10. CDR1 is MDHEN and CDR2 is SYDVKM in the germline V gene. The CDR3 is 15 amino acids. The CDR3 loop is CASRLLQGAIDTQYF. The CDR3 DNA reads as TGTGCCAGCAGGCTCCTTCAGGGGGCCATAGATACGCAGTATTTT.

There are a few counts of this clone. The chain employs TRBV7-2 and TRBJ1-1; D is uncertain. Trimming left V 0 bases short and J 7 bases short, with 15 bases between. This CDR3 has 15 amino acids. CDR1 SGHTA and CDR2 FQGNSA come from the germline V gene. The CDR3 protein is CASSLAGGYGFEAFF. CDR3 nucleotide sequence: TGTGCCAGCAGCTTAGCGGGAGGGTACGGATTTGAAGCTTTCTTT. Filled out from reference TRBV7-2 and TRBJ1-1, the complete variable domain reads GAGVSQSPSNKVTEKGKDVELRCDPISGHTALYWYRQSLGQGLEFLIYFQGNSAPDKSGLPSDRFSAERTGGSVSTLTIQRTQQEDSAVYLCASSLAGGYGFEAFFGQGTRLTVV.

This clone was observed a few times. V gene TRBV4-1 combines with J gene TRBJ1-4, with 8 nucleotides matching TRBD1. This CDR3 region has 14 residues. Trimming at V came to 4 bases and at J to 10 bases, leaving 8 bases not matched to a gene. Per the germline V gene, CDR1 is MGHRA and CDR2 is YSYEKL. The CDR3 nucleotides read TGCGCCAGCAGCCCTGGACAGGGTTGGACAAAACTGTTTTTT. Translating it yields CASSPGQGWTKLFF.

The J gene is TRBJ2-5, the V gene TRBV28; 10 nucleotides align to TRBD1. V was clipped by 6 bases and J by 5 bases; unmatched bases: 3. The CDR3 sequence is 13 residues long. Germline CDR1 is MDHEN and CDR2 is SYDVKM. CDR3 sequence reads: CASRRQGAETQYF. CDR3 bases: TGTGCCAGCAGACGACAGGGGGCGGAGACCCAGTACTTC.

This clone was observed a few times. The rearrangement uses TRBV5-4 and TRBJ2-5; possible D gene TRBD2, 6 bases. This CDR3 has 14 residues. Germline CDR1 is SGHNT and CDR2 is YYREEE (reference sequence). V gave up 4 bases and J gave up 2 bases, with 12 bases separating them. Here the CDR3 DNA reads TGTGCCAGCAGCCCGGAGGGACTTCAAGAGACCCAGTACTTC. Protein: CASSPEGLQETQYF.

This clone has just a few counts. V and J are TRBV29-1 and TRBJ1-4, with D perhaps matching TRBD1 (5 bases). Trimming removed 7 bases from V and 8 bases from J, with 20 bases in between. Germline CDR1 and CDR2: SQVTM and ANQGSEA. This CDR3 contains 14 residues. The CDR3 spells CSAKGTLPREKLFF. The DNA of the CDR3 is TGCAGCGCCAAAGGGACTCTTCCCCGGGAAAAACTGTTTTTT.

Of note for this clone: Lacking the conserved final phenylalanine or tryptophan, this CDR3 likely reflects a read error. The chain employs TRBV27 and TRBJ1-2, with TRBD1 as a possible D gene (5 bases). CDR1 and CDR2 (germline): MNHEY, SMNVEV (reference sequence). V was shortened by 5 bases and J by 0 bases, with 19 bases between the two germline ends. The CDR3 length is 17 residues. The DNA for the CDR3 is TGTGCCAGCAGTCCGGGACTCCGAAGGGGAGCTAACTATGGCTACACCCTC. It encodes CASSPGLRRGANYGYTL.

The chain carries TRBV5-1 and TRBJ2-7; weak D call: TRBD1 (5 bases). The V gene lost 0 bases and the J gene lost 5 bases, with 6 bases spanning the gap. Germline CDR1 and CDR2: SGHRS and YFSETQ. CDR3 size: 12 residues. CDR3 loop: CASSLGQHEQYF. The CDR3 bases are TGCGCCAGCAGCTTGGGACAGCACGAGCAGTACTTC. Combining the CDR3 with reference TRBV5-1 and TRBJ2-7 gives the whole variable domain KAGVTQTPRYLIKTRGQQVTLSCSPISGHRSVSWYQQTPGQGLQFLFEYFSETQRNKGNFPGRFSGRQFSNSRSEMNVSTLELGDSALYLCASSLGQHEQYFGPGTRLTVT.